The present entry profiles one T cell receptor (beta chain) with its context. At cycle 4 day 1, cycle 7 day 1, and baseline, blood was sampled. Clones were read by immunoSEQ multiplex PCR, and TCRdb kept only the in-frame ones, dropping some. The sample lists about 99,000 clones; about 96% were seen once. This CDR3 is built from 13 residues. From germline, CDR1 is MDHEN and CDR2 SYDVKM. V lost 3 bases and J lost 6, with 11 bases in between. The source of the sample is a study of OX40 agonist ivuxolimab in advanced cancers. Study-wide context: The dose of intravenous ivuxolimab that patients received every 2 weeks ranged from 0.01 to 10 mg/kg. Patients achieving partial responses numbered three: one hepatocellular carcinoma case and two cutaneous melanoma cases.

The sequence was obtained from an adult with an advanced solid tumor such as melanoma, head and neck, liver or kidney cancer. This specimen was CD4+ or CD8+ T cells sorted from blood, taken in a trial of the OX40 agonist ivuxolimab. This chain links TRBV28 with TRBJ1-2; D not resolved. The CDR3 sequence is CASSFNTANGYTF. The CDR3 coding sequence is TGTGCCAGCAGTTTCAACACAGCAAATGGCTACACCTTC.